This T cell receptor beta chain comes out of a study of read filtering for tumor transcriptome and immune sequencing. The library was built from 400 to 500 ng RNA with molecular barcoded adaptors for alpha/delta and beta/gamma chains. TCRdb re-called the reads with MiXCR, one entry per CDR3 protein. The sample yields around 33,000 distinct CDR3 sequences, approximately 17% seen once. This clonotype came up many times. Its antigen is not identified. Study results and limitations: RNA-seq captured clonotypes less deeply and reliably than IR-seq.

Looked up from germline, CDR1 is SGHDT and CDR2 is YYEEEE. V lost 4 bases to trimming and J lost 2 bases, with 17 bases between them. The CDR3 totals 16 residues. The sequence was obtained from a donor at least 40 years old with multiple myeloma. Sequenced sample: a population of CD138-negative cells sorted from bone marrow. V is TRBV5-6 and J is TRBJ2-3; weak D call: TRBD1 (7 bases). CDR3 in DNA: TGTGCCAGCAGCCCCCCGGCAGGGGGGAACACAGATACGCAGTATTTT. Residues: CASSPPAGGNTDTQYF. Supplemented by reference TRBV5-6 and TRBJ2-3, the full variable domain reads DAGVTQSPTHLIKTRGQQVTLRCSPKSGHDTVSWYQQALGQGPQFIFQYYEEEERQRGNFPDRFSGHQFPNYSSELNVNALLLGDSALYLCASSPPAGGNTDTQYFGPGTRLTVL.